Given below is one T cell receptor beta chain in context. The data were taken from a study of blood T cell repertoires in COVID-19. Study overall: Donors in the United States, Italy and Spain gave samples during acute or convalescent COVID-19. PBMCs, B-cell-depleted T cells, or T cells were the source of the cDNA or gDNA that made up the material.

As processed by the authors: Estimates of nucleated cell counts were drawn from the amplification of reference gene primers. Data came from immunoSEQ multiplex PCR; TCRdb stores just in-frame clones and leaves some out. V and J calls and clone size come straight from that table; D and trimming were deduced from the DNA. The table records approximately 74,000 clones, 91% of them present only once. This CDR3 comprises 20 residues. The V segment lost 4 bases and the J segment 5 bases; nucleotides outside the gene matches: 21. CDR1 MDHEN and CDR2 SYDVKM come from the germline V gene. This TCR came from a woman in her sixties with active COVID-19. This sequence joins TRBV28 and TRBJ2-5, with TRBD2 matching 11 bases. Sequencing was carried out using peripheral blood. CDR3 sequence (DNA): TGTGCCAGCAGTTCCCTGATAAGAGTGACTAGCGGGAAGTCCCTGGAGACCCAGTACTTC. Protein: CASSSLIRVTSGKSLETQYF. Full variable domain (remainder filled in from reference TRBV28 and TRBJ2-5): DVKVTQSSRYLVKRTGEKVFLECVQDMDHENMFWYRQDPGLGLRLIYFSYDVKMKEKGDIPEGYSVSREKKERFSLILESASTNQTSMYLCASSSLIRVTSGKSLETQYFGPGTRLLVL.